These 27 T cell receptor beta chains came from one sample sequenced in a study of molecular identifiers for immune sequencing clone quantification. A single record per CDR3 protein comes from TCRdb applying MiXCR to the PCR reads. In the table there are approximately 630,000 distinct CDR3 sequences, about 25% of which are singletons. Input material: naive CD8+ T cells from blood, with Jurkat cell RNA spiked in. Subset specified: FACS-sorted CD8+CD4-CCR7+CD45RA+ naive T cells. These receptors were collected from a human donor in good health. Some libraries in this study had Jurkat cell RNA spiked in.

The sample holds a few counts of this clonotype. This rearrangement joins TRBV7-6 to TRBJ2-7; D possibly uses TRBD1 or TRBD2 (5 bases each). Germline CDR1 reads SGHVS; CDR2 reads FNYEAQ. Deletions cut 1 base from V and 6 bases from J, with 10 bases between. The CDR3 runs to 13 residues. CDR3 DNA sequence: TGTGCCAGCAGCTTAGGGGACGGGTCCGAGCAGTACTTC. Its protein product is CASSLGDGSEQYF.

The DNA of the CDR3 is TGTGCCAGCAGCCGGATGGGGGGGGAGACCCAGTACTTC. It encodes CASSRMGGETQYF. The chain joins TRBV7-6 to TRBJ2-5, with 7 bases aligning to TRBD2. With 5 bases clipped from V and 5 bases from J, the junction kept 5 bases outside the gene matches. Germline V gene sequence: CDR1 SGHVS, CDR2 FNYEAQ. This CDR3 has 13 amino acids.

Note on this clonotype: With a much larger clone just one base away, this may be a read error. The V call is TRBV6-6, the J call TRBJ2-1; no clear D. V shed 6 bases and J shed 0 bases, with 12 bases lying between them. Germline CDR1 is MNHNY and CDR2 is SVGAGI (reference sequence). This CDR3 is built from 15 residues. The CDR3 loop reads CASSPSRGSYNEQFF. The CDR3, as DNA: TGTGCCAGCAGCCCCTCCAGAGGCTCCTACAATGAGCAGTTCTTC.

For this clonotype: A much larger clone sits a single nucleotide away, making a read error possible. The chain recombines TRBV4-1 with TRBJ2-7, with TRBD2 matching over 11 bases. The germline V gene encodes CDR1 MGHRA and CDR2 YSYEKL. V shed 4 bases, J shed 3 bases, and the junction held 8 bases outside the gene matches. CDR3 length: 16 amino acids. The DNA of the CDR3 is TGCGCCAGCAGCCGTGCGGGACTAGCGGAGAACTACGAGCAGTACTTC. Its translation is CASSRAGLAENYEQYF.

This clonotype turned up a few times. V is TRBV6-5 and J is TRBJ2-2, with D perhaps being TRBD1 or TRBD2 (5 bases each). The V end was cut by 0 bases, the J end by 0 bases, with 11 bases between. The V gene's germline CDR1 is MNHEY and CDR2 SVGAGI. The CDR3 sequence is 17 residues long. The DNA for the CDR3 is TGTGCCAGCAGTTACTCTTTGGGACCGTCGAACACCGGGGAGCTGTTTTTT. This gives the protein CASSYSLGPSNTGELFF.

The gene calls are TRBV10-3 and TRBJ2-4, with 8 bases lining up with TRBD1. V lost 10 bases and J lost 5; bases outside the gene matches: 4. The germline CDR1 and CDR2 sequences are ENHRY and SYGVKD. CDR3 length: 12 residues. The CDR3, as DNA: TGTGCCACAGGACAGGGTGAAAACATTCAGTACTTC. Translation gives CATGQGENIQYF.

This clonotype showed up many times. This sequence joins TRBV7-9 and TRBJ1-1; D perhaps matches TRBD1 (5 bases). Germline CDR1 and CDR2: SEHNR and FQNEAQ (reference sequence). The CDR3 has 14 residues. V lost 2 bases and J lost 2, with 9 bases in between. This CDR3 reads CASSLPGTNTEAFF. Written as DNA, the CDR3 is TGTGCCAGCAGCTTACCAGGGACCAACACTGAAGCTTTCTTT.

For this clonotype: Since a much larger clone is just one base distant, this may be a read error. The genes are TRBV9 and TRBJ1-1; D unresolved. CDR1 and CDR2 from the germline V gene are SGDLS and YYNGEE. Trimming removed 4 bases from V and 9 bases from J, with 19 bases in between. The CDR3 has 14 residues. As DNA, the CDR3 is TGTGCCAGCAGCCCGAGGTATGGTCCTACTAAAGCTTTCTTT. This sequence encodes CASSPRYGPTKAFF.

To note about this clonotype: Because the CDR3 is missing its conserved closing phenylalanine or tryptophan, this is likely a read error. This chain joins TRBV7-9 and TRBJ2-3; 7 nucleotides agree with TRBD1. The junction had 5 bases not matched to a gene; V was cut back by 5 bases and J by 3 bases. The germline V gene encodes CDR1 SEHNR and CDR2 FQNEAQ (reference sequence). The CDR3 runs to 14 residues. CDR3 loop: CASSLGQPTDTQYI. The CDR3 DNA reads TGTGCCAGCAGCCTGGGACAGCCAACAGATACGCAGTATATT.

The J gene is TRBJ2-3, the V gene TRBV20-1; no clear D gene. Germline V gene lookup returns CDR1 DFQATT and CDR2 SNEGSKA (reference sequence). V dropped 6 bases and J dropped 2 bases, with 21 bases sitting between them. This CDR3 has 16 residues. CDR3 sequence reads: CSARPPGANPTDTQYF. In nucleotides, the CDR3 is TGCAGTGCGAGGCCACCCGGCGCCAATCCCACAGATACGCAGTATTTT.

This clonotype was detected a few times. V gene TRBV4-3 combines with J gene TRBJ1-6; 7 bases are shared with TRBD1. The germline V gene has CDR1 LGHNA and CDR2 YSLEER. V lost 0 bases and J lost 7; bases outside the gene matches: 6. This CDR3 contains 16 residues. The CDR3 DNA is TGCGCCAGCAGCCAAGATAGGGGGACAGTAAATTCACCCCTCCACTTT. Amino acids: CASSQDRGTVNSPLHF.

The chain links TRBV6-2 or TRBV6-3 to TRBJ2-5; D not resolved. Germline V gene lookup returns CDR1 MNHEY and CDR2 SVGEGT. Trimming shortened V by 5 bases and J by 0 bases, and 4 bases separated the two germline ends. The CDR3 is 12 residues long. CDR3 protein: CASSTNQETQYF. The DNA for the CDR3 is TGTGCCAGCAGTACCAACCAAGAGACCCAGTACTTC.

The chain uses TRBV11-2 and TRBJ2-3, with 10 bases matching TRBD1. Germline V gene lookup returns CDR1 SGHAT and CDR2 FQNNGV. This CDR3 has 18 amino acids. V shed 4 bases, J shed 3 bases, and the junction held 13 bases outside the gene matches. The CDR3 loop is CASSYQRTGGIGTDTQYF. The CDR3 DNA reads as TGTGCCAGCAGCTATCAACGGACAGGGGGGATCGGTACAGATACGCAGTATTTT.

Remarks on this clonotype: Since a much larger clone is just one base distant, this may be a read error. This chain links TRBV11-2 with TRBJ2-1; D call uncertain. Trimming took off 4 bases at V and 8 bases at J, with 24 bases between the two ends. Per germline, CDR1 SGHAT and CDR2 FQNNGV. The CDR3 sequence is 17 residues long. CDR3 coding DNA: TGTGCCAGCAGCTCGCCGACTGCAACAAAGCCCTCCGATGAGCAGTTCTTC. It codes for CASSSPTATKPSDEQFF.

This clonotype has ten or more counts. V and J are TRBV4-1 and TRBJ2-1; D might be TRBD1 (6 bases). Deletions cut 0 bases from V and 5 bases from J, with 8 bases between. Germline CDR1 and CDR2: MGHRA and YSYEKL. CDR3 size: 14 residues. CDR3 amino acids: CASSQEQGDNEQFF. The CDR3 region has the DNA TGCGCCAGCAGCCAAGAACAGGGCGACAATGAGCAGTTCTTC.

The chain joins TRBV12-3 or TRBV12-4 to TRBJ2-2; D unresolved. The length of the CDR3 is 14 residues. The CDR3 DNA follows: TGTGCGAGCCTAGGGTCCCCGAACACCGGGGAGCTGTTTTTT. Protein product: CASLGSPNTGELFF.

This clonotype was seen more than once but under ten times. V gene TRBV4-3 combines with J gene TRBJ1-1; 9 bases map to TRBD1. This CDR3 comprises 14 residues. The J segment lost 7 bases and the V segment lost 5 bases, leaving 8 bases of the junction unmatched. Germline V gives CDR1 LGHNA, CDR2 YSLEER. The CDR3 DNA follows: TGCGCCAGCAGCGCGTACAGGGGGCTTGGTGAAGCTTTCTTT. Translating gives CASSAYRGLGEAFF.

This clonotype was detected ten times or more. V gene TRBV15 combines with J gene TRBJ1-5; no clear D gene. Germline V gives CDR1 LNHNV, CDR2 YYDKDF (reference sequence). The CDR3 sequence is 14 residues long. The V end lost 1 base, the J end lost 2 bases, and 6 bases lay between the germline ends. CDR3 nucleotide sequence: TGTGCCACCAGCAGAGCCCGGGGCAATCAGCCCCAGCATTTT. Protein product: CATSRARGNQPQHF.

Ten or more counts support this clonotype. The chain recombines TRBV29-1 with TRBJ1-1; TRBD1 matches 7 bases. Looked up from germline, CDR1 is SQVTM and CDR2 is ANQGSEA. This CDR3 has 14 amino acids. V shed 6 bases, J shed 0 bases, and the junction held 7 bases outside the gene matches. The CDR3 DNA sequence: TGCAGCGTCATGTTACAGGGGATGAACACTGAAGCTTTCTTT. Protein product: CSVMLQGMNTEAFF.

With regard to this clonotype: Possible read error: a much larger clone is one base away. The V call is TRBV7-9, the J call TRBJ1-4; no clear D. V lost 2 bases and J lost 4, with 8 bases in between. The germline CDR1 and CDR2 sequences are SEHNR and FQNEAQ (reference sequence). The CDR3 runs to 14 residues. CDR3 nucleotides: TGTGCCAGCAGCTTACCGTGGGATAATGAAAAACTGTTTTTT. This gives the protein CASSLPWDNEKLFF. The complete variable domain, with remaining parts taken from reference TRBV7-9 and TRBJ1-4, reads DTGVSQNPRHKITKRGQNVTFRCDPISEHNRLYWYRQTLGQGPEFLTYFQNEAQLEKSRLLSDRFSAERPKGSFSTLEIQRTEQGDSAMYLCASSLPWDNEKLFFGSGTQLSVL.

This clonotype was recorded at least ten times. CDR3 sequence (DNA): TGCGCCAGCAGCGAGTACCGGGACAGCTCCTACGAGCAGTACTTC. Translating gives CASSEYRDSSYEQYF. This chain connects TRBV4-1 to TRBJ2-7, with TRBD1 identical over 7 bases. There are 15 residues in the CDR3. V shed 5 bases, J shed 0 bases, and the junction held 7 bases outside the gene matches. Germline V lookup: CDR1 MGHRA, CDR2 YSYEKL.

This clonotype was picked up a small number of times. The rearrangement links TRBV5-6 to TRBJ1-1; D remains unclear. The V end lost 0 bases, the J end lost 0 bases, and 9 bases lay between the germline ends. The CDR3 is 15 residues long. Per the germline V gene, CDR1 is SGHDT and CDR2 is YYEEEE. The CDR3 nucleotides read TGTGCCAGCAGCTTGGTCTGGGCGCTGAACACTGAAGCTTTCTTT. Translation gives CASSLVWALNTEAFF. The whole variable domain, remainder taken from reference TRBV5-6 and TRBJ1-1, is DAGVTQSPTHLIKTRGQQVTLRCSPKSGHDTVSWYQQALGQGPQFIFQYYEEEERQRGNFPDRFSGHQFPNYSSELNVNALLLGDSALYLCASSLVWALNTEAFFGQGTRLTVV.

The rearrangement joins TRBV19 to TRBJ2-5; 8 nucleotides agree with TRBD2. The CDR3 is 13 residues long. The junction had 3 bases not matched to a gene; V was cut back by 6 bases and J by 3 bases. Germline-derived CDR1 and CDR2 are LNHDA and SQIVND (reference sequence). The CDR3 loop reads CASRPLAEETQYF. In nucleotides, the CDR3 is TGTGCCAGTAGGCCACTAGCGGAAGAGACCCAGTACTTC. The full variable domain, completed using reference TRBV19 and TRBJ2-5, is DGGITQSPKYLFRKEGQNVTLSCEQNLNHDAMYWYRQDPGQGLRLIYYSQIVNDFQKGDIAEGYSVSREKKESFPLTVTSAQKNPTAFYLCASRPLAEETQYFGPGTRLLVL.

This clonotype was recorded many times. This chain connects TRBV21-1 to TRBJ2-3; the table's D call, TRBD1, was not checked against the DNA. TRBV21-1 is a recognized pseudogene. There are 17 residues in the CDR3. Here the CDR3 reads CASSKGGPGQGTDTQYF. The CDR3 nucleotides read TGTGCCAGCAGCAAGGGGGGGCCGGGACAGGGGACAGATACGCAGTATTTT.

Ten or more counts support this clonotype. V gene TRBV20-1 combines with J gene TRBJ2-7; TRBD2 agrees at 7 bases. This CDR3 is built from 15 residues. With V trimmed by 0 bases and J by 2 bases, 7 bases remained unmatched. Germline values: CDR1 DFQATT, CDR2 SNEGSKA (reference sequence). As DNA, the CDR3 is TGCAGTGCTAGAGAGGTTGGGACTACGGCCTACGAGCAGTACTTC. Amino acids: CSAREVGTTAYEQYF.

The chain uses TRBV4-3 and TRBJ1-1; perhaps TRBD1 as D (6 bases). This CDR3 is 15 amino acids long. CDR1 is LGHNA and CDR2 is YSLEER in the germline V gene. With 0 bases removed from V and 4 bases from J, the gap between germline ends came to 12 bases. CDR3 sequence: CASSQDQGPATEAFF. The CDR3 DNA follows: TGCGCCAGCAGCCAAGATCAGGGGCCGGCCACTGAAGCTTTCTTT.

This clonotype was seen repeatedly, ten times or more. This chain joins TRBV16 and TRBJ2-7; 7 nucleotides agree with TRBD1. J was trimmed by 5 bases and V by 2 bases; bases with no gene match: 6. This CDR3 comprises 14 residues. From germline, CDR1 is KGHSY and CDR2 FQNENV. The CDR3 is CASSQTGARNEQYF. The DNA of the CDR3 is TGTGCCAGCAGCCAAACAGGGGCCAGGAACGAGCAGTACTTC.